A selection of T cell receptor beta chains follows, all from one sample in a study of shared clonotypes between healthy human individuals. The assay was immunoSEQ multiplex PCR, and TCRdb's table has in-frame clones only and misses some. Of approximately 1.4 million clones detected, 95% to 99% appear once; the ten largest clones hold about 0.4%. Sequenced input: naive CD4+ T cells sorted from blood. Source of these receptors: a man younger than 45 in good health. Each CDR3 is given with its conserved first and last residue. D genes are given only for firm matches. Not all rows give a size; the values are once, few, many and, for expanded clones, a class.

J	V	D	size	DNA	CDR3
TRBJ2-5	TRBV6-6	TRBD1	.	TGTGCCAGCAGTCTTCGAACAGGGGGCGGGGAGACCCAGTACTTC	CASSLRTGGGETQYF
TRBJ1-5	TRBV28	TRBD1	.	TGTGCCAGCAGTTTGCCAGGACAGGGGGGTCGTCAGCCCCAGCATTTT	CASSLPGQGGRQPQHF
TRBJ1-5	TRBV7-2	.	.	TGTGCCAGCAGCACAAGAGCTGGTTATCAGCCCCAGCATTTT	CASSTRAGYQPQHF
TRBJ1-5	TRBV28	.	.	TGTGCCAGCAGTCGGGCAGGGTCTAGCAATCAGCCCCAGCATTTT	CASSRAGSSNQPQHF
TRBJ2-3	TRBV9	.	.	TGTGCCAGCAGCGTGGCAGGGTCGGGAAGCACAGATACGCAGTATTTT	CASSVAGSGSTDTQYF
TRBJ1-5	TRBV11-2	.	.	TGTGCCAGCAGCCGCCGGACGGGACGAAATCAGCCCCAGCATTTT	CASSRRTGRNQPQHF
TRBJ2-7	TRBV28	.	.	TGTGCCAGCAGGGGGGTACCGAATTCCTACGAGCAGTACTTC	CASRGVPNSYEQYF
TRBJ2-7	TRBV7-6	.	few	TGTGCCAGCAGCCGACCGACGGGCGGGATCTACGAGCAGTACTTC	CASSRPTGGIYEQYF
TRBJ2-7	TRBV5-5	.	.	TGTGCCAGCACCCAGGGTTCAACCTACGAGCAGTACTTC	CASTQGSTYEQYF
TRBJ2-1	TRBV7-3	TRBD2	.	TGTGCCAGCAGCTCCATAGCGGGAGGGAGGTACAATGAGCAGTTCTTC	CASSSIAGGRYNEQFF
TRBJ2-2	TRBV29-1	.	once	TGCAGCGTTGGGAAGGGGTGGACCGGGGAGCTGTTTTTT	CSVGKGWTGELFF